This TCR beta chain originates from a study of blood T cell repertoires in COVID-19. Study background: Sources were T cells, B-cell-depleted T cells, or PBMCs; the material itself was cDNA or gDNA.

Original analysis: By means of reference gene primer amplification, nucleated cell counts were estimated. Method: immunoSEQ multiplex PCR; TCRdb's copy keeps in-frame clones and lacks some. From that table come the V and J calls and clone size; the DNA was used to work out D and trimming. Of 310,000 or so clones listed, around 84% are singletons. The CDR3 covers 16 residues. Between the trimmed V and J ends, which lost 1 base and 2 bases, there was a span of 12 bases. The germline V gene has CDR1 LNHDA and CDR2 SQIVND (reference sequence). Assignment of participants to cohorts was predicated upon participant-reported clinical history. Donors of Cohort 3 who recovered were those that had two negative PCRs, clearance, or symptom resolution.

V gene TRBV19 combines with J gene TRBJ2-1, with D unclear. The sequencing sample was made of PBMCs or T cells enriched from blood (not recorded which). The sequence was obtained from a woman younger than 35 who had recovered from COVID-19. This CDR3 reads CASSIAIADPYNEQFF. CDR3 bases: TGTGCCAGTAGTATAGCAATAGCAGACCCCTACAATGAGCAGTTCTTC. The variable domain in full, completed from reference TRBV19 and TRBJ2-1, reads DGGITQSPKYLFRKEGQNVTLSCEQNLNHDAMYWYRQDPGQGLRLIYYSQIVNDFQKGDIAEGYSVSREKKESFPLTVTSAQKNPTAFYLCASSIAIADPYNEQFFGPGTRLTVL.